This T cell receptor beta chain was sequenced for a study of pediatric ulcerative colitis. Study-level background: Ulcerative colitis patients had pancolitis or left-sided colitis, with confirming histology. Whole-study results and caveats: A couple of patients had blood samples with substantially reduced template counts.

During colonoscopy, one to two rectal pinch biopsies were collected. Note on this clone: Its antigen remains unidentified.

This table comes from immunoSEQ multiplex PCR, and its TCRdb copy is limited to in-frame clones, with some not included. Among 40,000 to 60,000 clones listed, around 76% were seen once. The germline V gene has CDR1 SGDLS and CDR2 YYNGEE. The CDR3 consists of 14 residues. Trimming took 0 bases from V and 5 from J, leaving 9 bases between them. The specimen sequenced was gut tissue. V is TRBV9 and J is TRBJ1-5; TRBD1 is a possible D gene (5 bases). The TCR was taken from a girl between 5 and 17 years old with moderate ulcerative colitis. This chain's CDR3 is CASSVGDRYQPQHF. In DNA, the CDR3 is TGTGCCAGCAGCGTAGGGGACCGATATCAGCCCCAGCATTTT. The variable domain in full, completed from reference TRBV9 and TRBJ1-5, reads DSGVTQTPKHLITATGQRVTLRCSPRSGDLSVYWYQQSLDQGLQFLIQYYNGEERAKGNILERFSAQQFPDLHSELNLSSLELGDSALYFCASSVGDRYQPQHFGDGTRLSIL.